Each of the 26 T cell receptor beta chains below was sequenced from the same sample in a study of STAT5B mutations in CD4+ large granular lymphocyte leukemia. Only in-frame clones appear in the TCRdb table, and some are missing; sequencing was by immunoSEQ multiplex PCR. The table includes roughly 1,600 clones, about 77% detected once. Sequenced input: PBMCs. The receptor source for this set is a woman aged 70-85 years with CD4+ T-cell large granular lymphocyte leukemia.

V is TRBV10-2 and J is TRBJ1-1, with a weak D call TRBD1 (5 bases). The length of the CDR3 is 11 residues. V was pared by 6 bases and J by 11 bases, with 13 bases between. Germline V gene lookup returns CDR1 WSHSY and CDR2 SAAADI. The chain's CDR3 is CASRPGGAAFF. The CDR3, as DNA: TGCGCCAGCAGACCCGGAGGGGCCGCTTTCTTT.

The J gene is TRBJ2-1, the V gene TRBV30, with 7 bases identical to TRBD2. J lost 1 base, V lost 4 bases, and 4 bases had no gene match. The length of the CDR3 is 14 residues. Germline CDR1 and CDR2: GTSNPN and SVGIG (reference sequence). The CDR3, as DNA: TGTGCCTGGAATGGGAGGGAGTCCTACAATGAGCAGTTCTTC. It codes for CAWNGRESYNEQFF.

J is TRBJ2-7 and V is TRBV14; D gene unclear. Trimming shortened V by 3 bases and J by 6 bases, and 18 bases separated the two germline ends. CDR3 length equals 15 residues. Germline V gene lookup returns CDR1 SGHDN and CDR2 FVKESK. CDR3 sequence: CASSQVLRSGSEQYF. Here the CDR3 DNA reads TGTGCCAGCAGCCAGGTGCTTCGGTCGGGCAGCGAGCAGTACTTC.

The chain recombines TRBV5-1 with TRBJ2-3; 12 bases are a match to TRBD1. CDR1 and CDR2 (germline): SGHRS, YFSETQ. Trimming cost V 2 bases and J 6 bases; bases outside gene matches: 13. The CDR3 is 18 residues long. This CDR3 reads CASSFRPRGQGAADTQYF. The CDR3 DNA reads TGCGCCAGCAGCTTTCGGCCTCGGGGACAGGGGGCGGCGGATACGCAGTATTTT.

This clone was counted a few times. V gene TRBV5-1 combines with J gene TRBJ2-7; D unresolved. The CDR3 extends over 11 amino acids. V lost 4 bases and J 2 bases, leaving 4 bases between the germline ends. CDR1 is SGHRS and CDR2 is YFSETQ in the germline V gene. In DNA form, the CDR3 reads TGCGCCAGCAGCATCACCTACGAGCAGTACTTC. The encoded protein is CASSITYEQYF.

The V gene is TRBV6-5, the J gene TRBJ1-1, with D hard to call. With 0 bases removed from V and 4 bases from J, the gap between germline ends came to 12 bases. This CDR3 contains 15 residues. The germline gives CDR1 MNHEY, CDR2 SVGAGI. The CDR3 protein is CASSYSITGSTEAFF. The CDR3 DNA sequence: TGTGCCAGCAGTTACTCGATTACGGGGAGCACTGAAGCTTTCTTT.

The V and J genes are TRBV25-1 and TRBJ1-4; D is undetermined. From germline, CDR1 is MGHDK and CDR2 SYGVNS. The ends were cut back, 7 bases at V and 4 bases at J, with 7 bases in the middle. This CDR3 has 12 residues. CDR3 sequence reads: CASTQHNEKLFF. Here the CDR3 DNA reads TGTGCCAGCACCCAGCATAATGAAAAACTGTTTTTT.

This clone has a handful of counts. CDR3 region: CASSLRGEQFF. DNA of the CDR3: TGTGCCAGCAGCTTGAGGGGAGAGCAGTTCTTC. J is TRBJ2-1 and V is TRBV5-4; TRBD1 might be the D (5 bases). Germline V gene lookup returns CDR1 SGHNT and CDR2 YYREEE (reference sequence). V gave up 1 base and J gave up 10 bases, with 6 bases separating them. This CDR3 has 11 residues.

The V gene is TRBV9, the J gene TRBJ2-5; 13 positions agree with TRBD2. Germline trimming cut 3 bases from V and 2 bases from J; bases unmatched to any gene: 4. The CDR3 length is 16 residues. Germline assignment: CDR1 SGDLS and CDR2 YYNGEE. The CDR3 bases are TGTGCCAGCAGCGCCGGGACTAGCGGGGCTCAAGAGACCCAGTACTTC. Its protein product is CASSAGTSGAQETQYF. The full variable domain, with the rest looked up from reference TRBV9 and TRBJ2-5, is DSGVTQTPKHLITATGQRVTLRCSPRSGDLSVYWYQQSLDQGLQFLIQYYNGEERAKGNILERFSAQQFPDLHSELNLSSLELGDSALYFCASSAGTSGAQETQYFGPGTRLLVL.

The rearrangement joins TRBV27 to TRBJ1-2; D is undetermined. The CDR3 covers 14 residues. Trimming took off 1 base at V and 7 bases at J, with 13 bases between the two ends. Per germline, CDR1 MNHEY and CDR2 SMNVEV (reference sequence). The CDR3, as DNA: TGTGCCAGCAGTTTATACCCCCTGAAGGGTGGCTACACCTTC. Amino acid sequence: CASSLYPLKGGYTF.

This clone was seen more than once but under ten times. The rearrangement uses TRBV10-1 and TRBJ1-3; the match to TRBD1 covers 7 bases. V shed 2 bases and J 1 base; nucleotides not matched to a gene: 8. CDR3 length: 17 residues. Germline-derived CDR1 and CDR2 are WNHNN and SYGVQD (reference sequence). CDR3 DNA: TGCGCCAGCAGTGAGACCACAGGGGTTGGTTCTGGAAACACCATATATTTT. Protein: CASSETTGVGSGNTIYF.

The V gene is TRBV7-2, the J gene TRBJ2-1; 8 bases align to TRBD2. J gave up 4 bases and V 5 bases, and 13 bases lay outside the gene matches. The CDR3 sequence is 17 residues long. Germline V gene sequence: CDR1 SGHTA, CDR2 FQGNSA. CDR3: CASSTTPGLGNYNEQFF. As DNA, the CDR3 is TGTGCCAGCAGCACAACCCCGGGACTAGGTAATTACAATGAGCAGTTCTTC. Based on the CDR3 plus reference TRBV7-2 and TRBJ2-1, the full variable domain is GAGVSQSPSNKVTEKGKDVELRCDPISGHTALYWYRQSLGQGLEFLIYFQGNSAPDKSGLPSDRFSAERTGGSVSTLTIQRTQQEDSAVYLCASSTTPGLGNYNEQFFGPGTRLTVL.

J is TRBJ2-7 and V is TRBV6-5; a weak D match, TRBD1 (7 bases). Trimming took 6 bases from V and 4 from J, leaving 19 bases between them. The CDR3 runs 15 residues. Germline CDR1 MNHEY, CDR2 SVGAGI. Written as DNA, the CDR3 is TGTGCCAGCAGCCCAGGCGCAGGGGGGCAATACGAGCAGTACGTC. Its protein product is CASSPGAGGQYEQYV.

This chain uses TRBV2 with TRBJ2-1; 8 bases align to TRBD2. The CDR3 runs to 15 residues. Trimming removed 0 bases from V and 5 bases from J; junction bases left unmatched: 3. Germline V gene sequence: CDR1 SNHLY, CDR2 FYNNEI. The CDR3 protein is CASSEASGVNNEQFF. CDR3 coding DNA: TGTGCCAGCAGTGAAGCTAGCGGGGTGAACAATGAGCAGTTCTTC. The full variable domain, rest sourced from reference TRBV2 and TRBJ2-1, is EPEVTQTPSHQVTQMGQEVILRCVPISNHLYFYWYRQILGQKVEFLVSFYNNEISEKSEIFDDQFSVERPDGSNFTLKIRSTKLEDSAMYFCASSEASGVNNEQFFGPGTRLTVL.

This clone was recorded a few times. The chain combines TRBV7-9 with TRBJ1-6; D ambiguous. V lost 4 bases and J 14 bases, leaving 12 bases between the germline ends. There are 12 residues in the CDR3. Germline CDR1 reads SEHNR; CDR2 reads FQNEAQ (reference sequence). The CDR3 sequence: CASSSSLSSLHF. The CDR3 DNA follows: TGTGCCAGCAGCTCTTCGTTGTCCTCCCTCCACTTT.

This rearrangement joins TRBV9 to TRBJ1-1; TRBD1 matches at 10 bases. CDR3 length: 15 residues. V was clipped by 3 bases and J by 10 bases; unmatched bases: 12. Germline lookup yields CDR1 SGDLS and CDR2 YYNGEE. CDR3 in DNA: TGTGCCAGCAGCGACGGCCGACAGGGGGCCCTAGGAGCTTTCTTT. Translating it yields CASSDGRQGALGAFF.

The chain uses TRBV5-6 and TRBJ2-3; D possibly matches TRBD1 or TRBD2 (6 bases each). CDR3 length: 14 residues. V gave up 4 bases and J gave up 3 bases, with 12 bases separating them. Germline V gene data show CDR1 as SGHDT and CDR2 as YYEEEE. CDR3 region: CASSVGGFTDTQYF. The CDR3 coding sequence is TGTGCCAGCAGCGTCGGGGGCTTTACAGATACGCAGTATTTT.

The sample holds one count of this clone. This rearrangement joins TRBV12-5 to TRBJ2-1; TRBD1 matches 7 bases. CDR1 and CDR2 from the germline V gene are LGHNT and FRNRAP. The CDR3 loop spans 13 amino acids. V was clipped by 5 bases and J by 9 bases; unmatched bases: 7. CDR3 residues: CASGPDRVGEQFF. Written as DNA, the CDR3 is TGTGCTAGTGGTCCAGACAGGGTAGGTGAGCAGTTCTTC.

This clone has more than one count but fewer than ten. The rearrangement uses TRBV19 and TRBJ1-4, with D possibly matching TRBD1 (5 bases). The ends were cut back, 5 bases at V and 4 bases at J, with 14 bases in the middle. This CDR3 is 15 amino acids long. The germline gives CDR1 LNHDA, CDR2 SQIVND (reference sequence). CDR3 DNA: TGTGCCAGTAGTTCCCGGGGGGGTCTTAATGAAAAACTGTTTTTT. Protein product: CASSSRGGLNEKLFF.

This chain uses TRBV9 with TRBJ1-3; D is perhaps TRBD1 (5 bases). The CDR3 contains 17 residues. The germline gives CDR1 SGDLS, CDR2 YYNGEE. Trimming removed 1 base at V and 0 bases at J, with 14 bases between. CDR3: CASSVNPQVNSGNTIYF. The CDR3, as DNA: TGTGCCAGCAGCGTAAACCCACAGGTAAACTCTGGAAACACCATATATTTT.

This rearrangement joins TRBV7-6 to TRBJ2-2; TRBD2 is a possible D gene (6 bases). Germline assignment: CDR1 SGHVS and CDR2 FNYEAQ. The CDR3 has 14 residues. Between the trimmed V and J ends, which lost 7 bases and 8 bases, there was a span of 17 bases. The CDR3 DNA reads as TGTGCCAGCACCACCGGGGGAAGCTCAGGGGAGCTGTTTTTT. This sequence encodes CASTTGGSSGELFF.

The chain has TRBV18 and TRBJ2-4, with D perhaps TRBD2 (5 bases). This CDR3 is built from 14 residues. V lost 3 bases and J lost 0, with 6 bases in between. Germline values: CDR1 KGHSH, CDR2 LQKENI. The CDR3 loop is CASSPGVAKNIQYF. CDR3 sequence (DNA): TGTGCCAGCTCACCCGGGGTAGCCAAAAACATTCAGTACTTC.

V and J are TRBV2 and TRBJ2-1; no clear D gene. The V gene lost 7 bases and the J gene lost 6 bases, with 19 bases spanning the gap. The germline gives CDR1 SNHLY, CDR2 FYNNEI. The CDR3 is 15 amino acids. CDR3 region: CASNLMFRSGNEQFF. CDR3 sequence (DNA): TGTGCCAGCAACTTAATGTTTCGGTCCGGCAATGAGCAGTTCTTC.

The genes are TRBV30 and TRBJ2-7, with D possibly being TRBD2 (7 bases). The CDR3 totals 16 residues. CDR1 and CDR2 (germline): GTSNPN, SVGIG (reference sequence). Trimming pared 1 base from V and 2 bases from J, leaving 18 bases between. As DNA, the CDR3 is TGTGCCTGGAGTGAAGGGGGGGTTTGGGGTACCTACGAGCAGTACTTC. The encoded protein is CAWSEGGVWGTYEQYF.

The chain carries TRBV14 and TRBJ1-1, with 9 bases lining up with TRBD1. In germline, CDR1 is SGHDN, CDR2 FVKESK. The CDR3 is 14 residues long. Trimming removed 4 bases from V and 7 bases from J; junction bases left unmatched: 7. This CDR3 reads CASSRYRGRVEAFF. The CDR3, as DNA: TGTGCCAGCAGCCGGTACAGGGGGCGTGTTGAAGCTTTCTTT.

This clone has only a few counts. The chain carries TRBV30 and TRBJ1-1; the match to TRBD1 covers 9 bases. Germline V lookup: CDR1 GTSNPN, CDR2 SVGIG (reference sequence). The trim removed 8 bases at V and 11 bases at J, leaving 3 bases unmatched. This CDR3 has 9 residues. CDR3 DNA sequence: TGTGCCGGGGACAGGGTGGCTTTCTTT. This codes for CAGDRVAFF.